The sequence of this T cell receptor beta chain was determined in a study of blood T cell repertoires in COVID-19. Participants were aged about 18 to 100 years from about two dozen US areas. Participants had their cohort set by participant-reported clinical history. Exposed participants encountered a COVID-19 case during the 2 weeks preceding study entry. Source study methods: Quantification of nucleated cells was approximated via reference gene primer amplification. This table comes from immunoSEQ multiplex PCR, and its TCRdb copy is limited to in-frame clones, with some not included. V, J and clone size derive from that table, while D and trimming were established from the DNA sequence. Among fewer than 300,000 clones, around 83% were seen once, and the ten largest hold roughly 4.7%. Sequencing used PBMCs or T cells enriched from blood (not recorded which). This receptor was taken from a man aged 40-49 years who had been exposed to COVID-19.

CDR3 amino acids: CASSRERTGGLEKLFF. CDR3 sequence (DNA): TGTGCCAGTAGTAGGGAACGGACAGGGGGGCTTGAAAAACTGTTTTTT. The genes are TRBV19 and TRBJ1-4; 10 bases align to TRBD1. J lost 7 bases, V lost 4 bases, and 9 bases had no gene match. The CDR3 is 16 amino acids. CDR1 is LNHDA, CDR2 SQIVND, per germline (reference sequence). The full variable domain, rest sourced from reference TRBV19 and TRBJ1-4, is DGGITQSPKYLFRKEGQNVTLSCEQNLNHDAMYWYRQDPGQGLRLIYYSQIVNDFQKGDIAEGYSVSREKKESFPLTVTSAQKNPTAFYLCASSRERTGGLEKLFFGSGTQLSVL.